Given below is one TCR beta chain in context. Antigen unknown. This sample was included in a study of cytomegalovirus exposure and HLA in healthy donors. Study observations and caveats: High specificity and sensitivity for cytomegalovirus status were reported for the classifier. The study listed around 150 cytomegalovirus-associated TCR beta chains. Usually a TCR sequence was rare, but some public TCRs were found in many donors.

Some clones are missing from TCRdb's copy, which holds only in-frame ones; the method was immunoSEQ multiplex PCR. Seen here are fewer than 200,000 clones, roughly 86% observed once, and the top ten hold 6% to 8%. This clonotype was sampled from a man aged 25 to 40 in good health and CMV-seropositive. Material for sequencing was PBMCs.

Written as DNA, the CDR3 is TGTGCCAGCAGCGTATCCCCTCACAGTCCCTACGAGCAGTACTTC. Protein product: CASSVSPHSPYEQYF. The rearrangement joins TRBV9 to TRBJ2-7; D is unclear. Germline CDR1 SGDLS, CDR2 YYNGEE. CDR3 length: 15 residues. V dropped 1 base and J dropped 2 bases, with 13 bases sitting between them.